One T cell receptor (beta chain) is described in this entry. Antigen: not known. Repertoires were sampled repeatedly during chemoradiotherapy. The sample belongs to a study of chemoradiotherapy in HPV16-positive cancers. Broader study findings: In HPV16-positive patients, HPV-responsive T-cell expansion tracked better recurrence-free survival. Candidate HPV-specific clones and E7-related TCR motifs grew in tumor during treatment. Only a couple of HPV16-positive patients supplied the functional HPV-specificity definition.

This table comes from immunoSEQ multiplex PCR, and its TCRdb copy is limited to in-frame clones, with some not included. This repertoire shows about 6,600 clones, less than 80% found once; its top ten account for 8%. This sequence was found in a human donor with HPV-associated anogenital cancer. The sample consisted of tumor tissue, taken from a patient who underwent chemoradiotherapy.

In nucleotides, the CDR3 is TGCGCCAGCAGCTTCCAGGGCGGCCCAGATTCACCCCTCCACTTT. This gives the protein CASSFQGGPDSPLHF. The V call is TRBV5-1, the J call TRBJ1-6; maybe TRBD1 (5 bases). This CDR3 is built from 15 residues. V was clipped by 2 bases and J by 8 bases, with 14 bases between them. Per germline, CDR1 SGHRS and CDR2 YFSETQ.